Listed below are T cell receptor beta chains from one sample, sequenced in a study of vaccination effects on CD4 cells after COVID-19. For these TCRs, the target antigens are not known. Some clones are missing from TCRdb's copy, which holds only in-frame ones; the method was immunoSEQ multiplex PCR. Found here are more than 30,000 clones, about two thirds of them singletons; the top ten hold 3.8%. Sequenced material: CD4+ T cells from PBMCs cultured without peptide, taken before COVID-19 vaccination. These receptors originate from a human donor who received a COVID-19 vaccine. Each CDR3 is given with its conserved first and last residue. Each record gives: V gene, clone size, D gene, J gene, CDR3 DNA, CDR3 protein. D genes are given only for firm matches. Clone size, where shown, is once, few, many, or a class for clones that have expanded.

TRBV13	NA	NA	TRBJ2-7	TGTGCCAGCAGCTTAAATATTGGCGGGCAGTACTTC	CASSLNIGGQYF
TRBV6-1	NA	TRBD1	TRBJ1-1	TGTGCCAGCAGTTCCGGACAGGGCTATACTGAAGCTTTCTTT	CASSSGQGYTEAFF
TRBV6-5	few	NA	TRBJ1-2	TGTGCGGTCCAGTTAGCTAACTATGGCTACACCTTC	CAVQLANYGYTF
TRBV3-1/TRBV3-2	NA	NA	TRBJ2-3	TGTGCCAGCAGCCAAGTTGGTGGACTATACACAGATACGCAGTATTTT	CASSQVGGLYTDTQYF
TRBV27	NA	NA	TRBJ2-7	TGTGCCAGCAGTTTCGAGGAGAAGGGGGGTGCCGAGCAGTACTTC	CASSFEEKGGAEQYF
TRBV5-8	NA	NA	TRBJ1-2	TGTGCCAGCAGCCCCAAAGACAACAGCGGACTCTATGGCTACACCTTC	CASSPKDNSGLYGYTF
TRBV6-2/TRBV6-3	NA	NA	TRBJ2-7	TGTGCCAGCAGTCACCACCGGGACAACTCCTACGAGCAGTACTTC	CASSHHRDNSYEQYF
TRBV27	NA	TRBD2	TRBJ2-2	TGTGCCAGCAGCCCCTTTGGGGGGGTGAACGGGGAGCTGTTTTTT	CASSPFGGVNGELFF
TRBV7-9	NA	NA	TRBJ2-5	TGTGCCAGCAGCGATCCGGGAGCGGGGACCCAGTACTTC	CASSDPGAGTQYF
TRBV3-1/TRBV3-2	once	NA	TRBJ2-7	TGTGCCAGCAGCCCCAGGGTTCGTTCCGAGCAGTACTTC	CASSPRVRSEQYF
TRBV7-9	few	TRBD1	TRBJ1-2	TGTGCCAGCAGCGCATCAGGGGGCGCGTATGGCTACACCTTC	CASSASGGAYGYTF
TRBV11-2	NA	NA	TRBJ2-1	TGTGCCAGCAGCTTAGAGGCTCGGAATGAGCAGTTCTTC	CASSLEARNEQFF
TRBV18	NA	TRBD1	TRBJ2-1	TGTGCCAGCTCACCACAGGGGGCATCCAATGAGCAGTTCTTC	CASSPQGASNEQFF
TRBV4-1	NA	NA	TRBJ1-4	TGCGCCAGCAGCCCCCCCCGTGGGCGAGGGGGTGAAAAACTGTTTTTT	CASSPPRGRGGEKLFF
TRBV6-2/TRBV6-3	NA	TRBD2	TRBJ2-1	TGTGCCAGCAGTAAAAATCTAGCGGGGGACTGGGCCGATGAGCAGTTCTTC	CASSKNLAGDWADEQFF
TRBV24-1	few	TRBD2	TRBJ2-1	TGTGCCATCAAAAGCGGGGGGGCCGACAATGAGCAGTTCTTC	CAIKSGGADNEQFF
TRBV15	NA	NA	TRBJ2-6	TGTGCCACCAGCAGAGGGGGCGGGACAGTCTTCCTTGGGGCCAACGTCCTGACTTTC	CATSRGGGTVFLGANVLTF
TRBV27	NA	TRBD1	TRBJ2-7	TGTGCCAGCAGTTTATCAAACAGGGGCTACGAGCAGTACTTC	CASSLSNRGYEQYF
TRBV11-2	NA	TRBD2	TRBJ2-7	TGTGCCAGCAGCTTATTCCCCTGGCGGGAGTTAAACGAGCAGTACTTC	CASSLFPWRELNEQYF
TRBV5-1	NA	NA	TRBJ2-7	TGCGCCAGCGCACGCGACATCGGCGAGCAGTACTTC	CASARDIGEQYF
TRBV7-9	NA	TRBD2	TRBJ2-1	TGTGCCAGCAGCTTAAGCGGGGCAGTAAATGAGCAGTTCTTC	CASSLSGAVNEQFF
TRBV10-1	NA	TRBD1	TRBJ2-1	TGCGCCAGCAAGTCCGGGACAGCGTCCGAGAATGAGCAGTTCTTC	CASKSGTASENEQFF
TRBV6-1	NA	NA	TRBJ1-2	TGTGCCAGCAACCCCCAAGGGATTCCCTATGGCTACACCTTC	CASNPQGIPYGYTF
TRBV6-5	NA	NA	TRBJ1-3	TGTGCCAGCAGTTACTCCCTCGATTCTGGAAACACCATATATTTT	CASSYSLDSGNTIYF
TRBV10-1	few	TRBD1	TRBJ1-1	TGCGCCAGCAGGTCCGGGACAGGGCGTGGGACTGAAGCTTTCTTT	CASRSGTGRGTEAFF
TRBV11-3	once	NA	TRBJ2-7	TGTGCCAGCAGCTTAGACGGAGGATCCTACGAGCAGTACTTC	CASSLDGGSYEQYF
TRBV5-1	NA	TRBD1	TRBJ1-1	TGCGCCAGCAGCTCTGGACAGGGGAACACTGAAGCTTTCTTT	CASSSGQGNTEAFF
TRBV6-4	NA	TRBD1	TRBJ1-6	TGTGCCAGCAGTGACTCGCGTTGGGACAGGGGAAATTCACCCCTCCACTTT	CASSDSRWDRGNSPLHF
TRBV21-1	NA	NA	TRBJ1-1	TGTGCCAGCAACAAAAGATCCCAGGACAGTATGAACACTGAAGCTTTCTTT	CASNKRSQDSMNTEAFF
TRBV29-1	NA	NA	TRBJ1-2	TGCAGCGTTGAATTAGGACAGCTCTCCTCCGGTGGCTACACCTTC	CSVELGQLSSGGYTF
TRBV5-1	few	NA	TRBJ1-2	TGCGCCAGCAGCTTAACAGAGCAGGGTCGAGGGCTTAACTATGGCTACACCTTC	CASSLTEQGRGLNYGYTF